These 21 T cell receptor beta chains came from one sample sequenced in a study of Ad26.COV2.S vaccination and SARS-CoV-2 variants listed by TCRdb under 2021. Library preparation was by the immunoSEQ multiplex PCR assay. As stored in TCRdb, this immuneACCESS dataset retains in-frame rearrangements with V and J assigned. A fraction of the clones does not appear; measured against another copy, unresolved V genes explain less than half of the discrepancy, and the remainder lacks a known reason. Across this sample there are approximately 360,000 clones, with about 80% seen only once. Almost 7.5% of the sample goes to the ten largest clones. The treatment or condition label on this specimen signifies: roughly 20 received Ad26.COV2.S at low or high dose, single or two shots; about five received placebo; per-sample allocation not given. For vaccine and placebo recipients, repertoires were sequenced using samples collected on day 63 after the first injection.

The sample here was peripheral blood, taken in a trial of Ad26.COV2.S vaccine versus placebo. The receptors stem from a person aged 18-65 years who received the Ad26.COV2.S COVID-19 vaccine or a placebo.

The chain is built from TRBV30 and TRBJ2-5, with a tentative D call TRBD1 (6 bases). The V end was cut by 3 bases, the J end by 3 bases, with 11 bases between. The CDR3 contains 13 residues. CDR1 GTSNPN and CDR2 SVGIG come from the germline V gene (reference sequence). The CDR3 sequence is CAWSAGTKETQYF. The CDR3 coding sequence is TGTGCCTGGAGCGCCGGGACAAAAGAGACCCAGTACTTC. The full variable domain, in which reference TRBV30 and TRBJ2-5 provide the parts outside the CDR3, is SQTIHQWPATLVQPVGSPLSLECTVEGTSNPNLYWYRQAAGRGLQLLFYSVGIGQISSEVPQNLSASRPQDRQFILSSKKLLLSDSGFYLCAWSAGTKETQYFGPGTRLLVL.

The chain employs TRBV4-2 and TRBJ2-1; 7 bases are a match to TRBD2. This CDR3 is 13 amino acids long. CDR1 is LGHNA, CDR2 YNFKEQ, per germline. The junction had 2 bases not matched to a gene; V was cut back by 3 bases and J by 6 bases. This CDR3 is CASSHPSGNEQFF. The CDR3 region has the DNA TGTGCCAGCAGCCACCCTAGCGGCAATGAGCAGTTCTTC.

This chain links TRBV6-5 with TRBJ1-3; a weak D match, TRBD1 (6 bases). The germline V gene encodes CDR1 MNHEY and CDR2 SVGAGI. The CDR3 runs to 14 residues. Trimming took off 5 bases at V and 4 bases at J, with 12 bases between the two ends. CDR3 residues: CASSPTGWGNTIYF. As DNA, the CDR3 is TGTGCCAGCAGTCCCACAGGGTGGGGAAACACCATATATTTT.

This chain joins TRBV2 and TRBJ1-1; 7 bases agree with TRBD1. The germline CDR1 and CDR2 sequences are SNHLY and FYNNEI. V lost 8 bases and J lost 4; bases outside the gene matches: 13. This CDR3 comprises 15 residues. CDR3 residues: CASLRGGGPLTEAFF. CDR3 nucleotide sequence: TGTGCCAGCCTCAGGGGGGGCGGGCCTCTCACTGAAGCTTTCTTT.

The chain couples TRBV6-5 to TRBJ1-3; D remains unclear. CDR1 and CDR2 (germline): MNHEY, SVGAGI. Trimming removed 4 bases from V and 9 bases from J, with 16 bases in between. The CDR3 has 14 amino acids. In DNA, the CDR3 is TGTGCCAGCAGTTTACTGGGCCGCGGTAGCACCATATATTTT. It encodes CASSLLGRGSTIYF.

This rearrangement joins TRBV6-1 to TRBJ1-4, with D possibly matching TRBD1 (5 bases). V was cut by 0 bases and J by 5 bases, with 10 bases left in between. The germline V gene encodes CDR1 MNHNS and CDR2 SASEGT. CDR3 length equals 15 residues. Written as DNA, the CDR3 is TGTGCCAGCAGTGAAGCTTCGGGGGGAAATGAAAAACTGTTTTTT. Translation gives CASSEASGGNEKLFF.

The gene calls are TRBV11-2 and TRBJ2-1; D unresolved. Deletions cut 0 bases from V and 1 base from J, with 13 bases between. The CDR3 extends over 17 amino acids. Germline lookup yields CDR1 SGHAT and CDR2 FQNNGV. CDR3 sequence: CASSLEMGLTSYNEQFF. The CDR3 DNA reads TGTGCCAGCAGCTTAGAGATGGGTCTTACGTCCTACAATGAGCAGTTCTTC. Drawing the rest from reference TRBV11-2 and TRBJ2-1, the complete variable domain is EAGVAQSPRYKIIEKRQSVAFWCNPISGHATLYWYQQILGQGPKLLIQFQNNGVVDDSQLPKDRFSAERLKGVDSTLKIQPAKLEDSAVYLCASSLEMGLTSYNEQFFGPGTRLTVL.

The chain joins TRBV7-2 to TRBJ2-7; D unclear. Trimming shortened V by 1 base and J by 3 bases, and 10 bases separated the two germline ends. Germline V gene sequence: CDR1 SGHTA, CDR2 FQGNSA. There are 14 residues in the CDR3. The CDR3 sequence is CASSLGPLFYEQYF. The DNA for the CDR3 is TGTGCCAGCAGCTTAGGCCCACTATTCTACGAGCAGTACTTC.

This clone occurred once. Distinct nucleotide sequences in the sample also encode this CDR3. This chain joins TRBV19 and TRBJ2-7; 9 bases are shared with TRBD1. V was pared by 7 bases and J by 4 bases, with 8 bases of the junction left unmatched. The germline V gene encodes CDR1 LNHDA and CDR2 SQIVND (reference sequence). This CDR3 has 14 residues. CDR3 amino acids: CASTPTGGIYEQYF. The CDR3 DNA reads as TGTGCCAGTACCCCAACAGGGGGCATATACGAGCAGTACTTC.

The V gene is TRBV10-3, the J gene TRBJ1-6, with unresolved D. Per germline, CDR1 ENHRY and CDR2 SYGVKD. The CDR3 sequence is 14 residues long. The ends were cut back, 5 bases at V and 7 bases at J, with 12 bases in the middle. CDR3 residues: CAISPQEFNSPLHF. For the CDR3, the DNA is TGTGCCATCAGTCCTCAGGAGTTCAATTCACCCCTCCACTTT.

The rearrangement links TRBV27 to TRBJ1-1; TRBD1 is a possible D gene (6 bases). CDR1 MNHEY and CDR2 SMNVEV come from the germline V gene (reference sequence). V gave up 5 bases and J gave up 11 bases, with 15 bases separating them. The CDR3 consists of 12 residues. The CDR3, as DNA: TGTGCCAGCAGTGGGGGGGGCATTGAGGCTTTCTTT. It specifies CASSGGGIEAFF.

The chain employs TRBV6-6 and TRBJ2-3, with D possibly TRBD1 on 6 matching bases. V gave up 5 bases and J gave up 4 bases, with 16 bases separating them. Germline CDR1 and CDR2: MNHNY and SVGAGI (reference sequence). This CDR3 has 15 amino acids. In nucleotides, the CDR3 is TGTGCCAGCAGTCAGCGACAGGCAGGAGCAGATACGCAGTATTTT. Amino acid sequence: CASSQRQAGADTQYF.

This chain links TRBV7-8 with TRBJ2-2, with TRBD2 identical over 8 bases. CDR3 size: 16 residues. The V segment lost 5 bases and the J segment 2 bases; nucleotides outside the gene matches: 7. From germline, CDR1 is SGHVS and CDR2 FQNEAQ. This chain's CDR3 is CASSPRTSSNTGELFF. The CDR3 DNA is TGTGCCAGCAGCCCCAGGACTAGCTCCAACACCGGGGAGCTGTTTTTT.

The chain employs TRBV7-9 and TRBJ2-5, with TRBD1 identical over 8 bases. This CDR3 comprises 10 residues. Germline V lookup: CDR1 SEHNR, CDR2 FQNEAQ (reference sequence). The trim removed 8 bases at V and 7 bases at J, leaving 0 bases unmatched. The CDR3 DNA follows: TGTGCCAGCGGACAGGGGACCCAGTACTTC. This translates into CASGQGTQYF.

This chain joins TRBV7-9 and TRBJ1-2; D call uncertain. CDR3 length: 11 residues. From germline, CDR1 is SEHNR and CDR2 FQNEAQ (reference sequence). Trimming shortened V by 4 bases and J by 10 bases, and 10 bases separated the two germline ends. The CDR3 DNA follows: TGTGCCAGCAGCTCCCGATTAGACTACACCTTC. Protein: CASSSRLDYTF. The full variable domain, its missing parts supplied by reference TRBV7-9 and TRBJ1-2, is DTGVSQNPRHKITKRGQNVTFRCDPISEHNRLYWYRQTLGQGPEFLTYFQNEAQLEKSRLLSDRFSAERPKGSFSTLEIQRTEQGDSAMYLCASSSRLDYTFGSGTRLTVV.

The genes are TRBV14 and TRBJ2-7; D might be TRBD2 (7 bases). With 8 bases removed from V and 6 bases from J, the gap between germline ends came to 14 bases. This CDR3 is built from 12 residues. The germline gives CDR1 SGHDN, CDR2 FVKESK. CDR3 DNA: TGTGCCAGCCGCGGGGGCACTTCCGAGCAGTACTTC. Translation gives CASRGGTSEQYF.

This clone was detected a few times. This chain joins TRBV6-4 and TRBJ2-7; TRBD1 or TRBD2 may be the D gene (5 bases each). Per the germline V gene, CDR1 is MRHNA and CDR2 is SNTAGT. The CDR3 is made up of 15 amino acids. Trimming shortened V by 4 bases and J by 0 bases, and 13 bases separated the two germline ends. For the CDR3, the DNA is TGTGCCAGCAGTGTGGCAGCAGGGAGCTCCTACGAGCAGTACTTC. Encoded protein: CASSVAAGSSYEQYF.

The rearrangement joins TRBV4-3 to TRBJ2-5; D is perhaps TRBD2 (7 bases). The V gene's germline CDR1 is LGHNA and CDR2 YSLEER. V was shortened by 0 bases and J by 2 bases, with 16 bases between the two germline ends. The CDR3 is made up of 17 amino acids. The CDR3 loop reads CASSQDLPGGLQETQYF. In nucleotides, the CDR3 is TGCGCCAGCAGCCAAGATCTTCCGGGGGGCCTACAAGAGACCCAGTACTTC.

The gene calls are TRBV2 and TRBJ2-3, with 7 bases that match TRBD2. Trimming took 8 bases from V and 4 from J; bases not matched to a gene: 6. The CDR3 loop spans 13 amino acids. Germline CDR1 SNHLY, CDR2 FYNNEI. The DNA of the CDR3 is TGTGCCAGCGCGGGGGTGCCCGCAGATACGCAGTATTTT. Translating gives CASAGVPADTQYF. Drawing the rest from reference TRBV2 and TRBJ2-3, the complete variable domain is EPEVTQTPSHQVTQMGQEVILRCVPISNHLYFYWYRQILGQKVEFLVSFYNNEISEKSEIFDDQFSVERPDGSNFTLKIRSTKLEDSAMYFCASAGVPADTQYFGPGTRLTVL.

V usage is TRBV5-6 and J usage is TRBJ2-5; maybe TRBD2 (5 bases). Germline values: CDR1 SGHDT, CDR2 YYEEEE. CDR3 length: 15 residues. V shed 4 bases and J shed 0 bases, with 13 bases lying between them. In nucleotides, the CDR3 is TGTGCCAGCAGCCTAGCCGTGACGTACCAAGAGACCCAGTACTTC. The encoded protein is CASSLAVTYQETQYF.

The sample holds one count of this clone. The gene calls are TRBV15 and TRBJ2-1; 8 bases are a match to TRBD2. The germline V gene encodes CDR1 LNHNV and CDR2 YYDKDF (reference sequence). The V and J ends lost 0 bases and 2 bases, in that order; junction bases with no gene match: 3. The CDR3 runs 16 residues. The chain's CDR3 is CATSRDPGGAYNEQFF. The CDR3 DNA reads as TGTGCCACCAGCAGAGATCCCGGGGGGGCCTACAATGAGCAGTTCTTC.